This T cell receptor (beta chain) derives from a study of identical twins. Study conclusions and caveats: Out-of-frame alpha sequences common to twins exhibited an excess of low generation probability. Less excess twin sharing appeared in beta out-of-frame sequences. For cord blood, abundant beta clonotypes had fewer insertions, unlike memory repertoires, which showed none.

This clonotype was found a few times. The antigen is unknown. Unique molecular identifiers were present on cDNA, and template switching added a universal primer site. TCRdb analysed the 5' RACE reads with MiXCR anew, one entry per CDR3 protein. The sample yields roughly 1.6 million distinct CDR3 sequences, roughly 35% seen once. CDR3 length: 15 residues. The ends were cut back, 0 bases at V and 5 bases at J, with 16 bases in the middle. Per the germline V gene, CDR1 is DFQATT and CDR2 is SNEGSKA (reference sequence). This receptor was taken from a newborn girl in good health. Sequenced: cord blood. This chain uses TRBV20-1 with TRBJ1-1, with D possibly TRBD1 on 6 matching bases. The CDR3 sequence is CSARDHGRGGTEAFF. CDR3 coding DNA: TGCAGTGCTAGAGATCATGGCAGGGGAGGAACTGAAGCTTTCTTT.